A single TCR beta chain is shown here with its context. Germline V CDR1 and CDR2: SGHVS, FQNEAQ. The V and J ends lost 5 bases and 5 bases respectively, with 13 bases between them. This CDR3 contains 15 residues. TCRdb independently ran MiXCR on the 5' RACE reads; one entry per CDR3 protein. The sample gives more than 250,000 distinct CDR3 sequences, about 17% of which show up once; 22% is in the top ten. This sample is drawn from a study of T-cell memory formation after mild COVID-19. The sequence derives from a man younger than 35 who had mild COVID-19 (a few samples of this study predate the infection). Cell type and time point are not known. The sample was PBMCs or a T cell subset sorted from them (not recorded which). The chain has TRBV7-8 and TRBJ1-6; tentative D call: TRBD1 (5 bases). CDR3 region: CASSPRGGDNSPLHF. The CDR3 region has the DNA TGTGCCAGCAGCCCCCGGGGGGGGGATAATTCACCCCTCCACTTT.